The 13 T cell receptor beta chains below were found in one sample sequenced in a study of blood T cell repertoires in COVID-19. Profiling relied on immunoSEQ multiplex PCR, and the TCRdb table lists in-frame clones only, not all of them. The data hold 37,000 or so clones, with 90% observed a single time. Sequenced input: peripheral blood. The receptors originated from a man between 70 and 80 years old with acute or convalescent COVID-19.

The CDR3 loop reads CASSPTRATEAFF. The CDR3 DNA is TGTGCCAGCAGCCCAACCAGGGCCACTGAAGCTTTCTTT. This rearrangement joins TRBV7-3 to TRBJ1-1; tentatively, D is TRBD1 (5 bases). CDR1 and CDR2 from the germline V gene are SGHTA and FQGTGA. This CDR3 spans 13 amino acids. V gave up 5 bases and J gave up 4 bases, with 11 bases separating them.

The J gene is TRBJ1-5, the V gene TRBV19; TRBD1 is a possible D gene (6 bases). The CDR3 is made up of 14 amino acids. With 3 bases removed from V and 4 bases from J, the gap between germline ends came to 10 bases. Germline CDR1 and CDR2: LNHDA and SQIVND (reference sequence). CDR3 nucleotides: TGTGCCAGTAGTATTGGACAGACTAATCAGCCCCAGCATTTT. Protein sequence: CASSIGQTNQPQHF.

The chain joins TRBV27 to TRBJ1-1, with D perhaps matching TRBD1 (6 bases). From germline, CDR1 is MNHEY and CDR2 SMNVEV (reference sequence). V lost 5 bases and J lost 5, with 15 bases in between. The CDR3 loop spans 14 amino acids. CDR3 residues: CASSATLRGTEAFF. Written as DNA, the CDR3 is TGTGCCAGCAGTGCCACCCTCAGGGGTACTGAAGCTTTCTTT.

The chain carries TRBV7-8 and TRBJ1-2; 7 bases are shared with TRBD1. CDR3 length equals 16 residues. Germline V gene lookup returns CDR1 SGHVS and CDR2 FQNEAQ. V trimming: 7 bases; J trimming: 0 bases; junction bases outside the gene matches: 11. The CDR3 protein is CASNVDRVAANYGYTF. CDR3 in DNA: TGTGCCAGCAACGTCGACAGGGTCGCCGCTAACTATGGCTACACCTTC. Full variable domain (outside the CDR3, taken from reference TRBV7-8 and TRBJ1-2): GAGVSQSPRYKVAKRGQDVALRCDPISGHVSLFWYQQALGQGPEFLTYFQNEAQLDKSGLPSDRFFAERPEGSVSTLKIQRTQQEDSAVYLCASNVDRVAANYGYTFGSGTRLTVV.

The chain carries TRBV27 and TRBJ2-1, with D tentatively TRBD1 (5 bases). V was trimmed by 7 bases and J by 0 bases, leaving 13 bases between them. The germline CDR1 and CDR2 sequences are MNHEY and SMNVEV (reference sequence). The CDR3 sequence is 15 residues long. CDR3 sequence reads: CASKIGVSSYNEQFF. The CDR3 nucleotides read TGTGCCAGCAAAATAGGGGTAAGCTCCTACAATGAGCAGTTCTTC.

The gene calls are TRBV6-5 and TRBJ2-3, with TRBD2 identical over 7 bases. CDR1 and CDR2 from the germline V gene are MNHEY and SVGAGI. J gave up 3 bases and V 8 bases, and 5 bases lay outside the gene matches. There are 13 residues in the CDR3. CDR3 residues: CASGLVWTDTQYF. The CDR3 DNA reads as TGTGCCAGCGGACTAGTCTGGACAGATACGCAGTATTTT.

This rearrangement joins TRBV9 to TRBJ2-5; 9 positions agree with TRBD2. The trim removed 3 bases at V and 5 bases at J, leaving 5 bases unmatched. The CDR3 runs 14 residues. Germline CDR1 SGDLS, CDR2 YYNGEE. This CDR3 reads CASSAGLATETQYF. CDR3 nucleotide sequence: TGTGCCAGCAGCGCCGGACTAGCGACGGAGACCCAGTACTTC. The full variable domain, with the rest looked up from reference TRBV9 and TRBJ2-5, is DSGVTQTPKHLITATGQRVTLRCSPRSGDLSVYWYQQSLDQGLQFLIQYYNGEERAKGNILERFSAQQFPDLHSELNLSSLELGDSALYFCASSAGLATETQYFGPGTRLLVL.

CDR3 residues: CASSTGDNYGYTF. Here the CDR3 DNA reads TGTGCCAGCAGTACAGGGGATAACTATGGCTACACCTTC. The chain links TRBV28 to TRBJ1-2; 7 nucleotides agree with TRBD1. Germline assignment: CDR1 MDHEN and CDR2 SYDVKM. V dropped 5 bases and J dropped 1; count of bases not matched to a gene: 1. The CDR3 sequence is 13 residues long.

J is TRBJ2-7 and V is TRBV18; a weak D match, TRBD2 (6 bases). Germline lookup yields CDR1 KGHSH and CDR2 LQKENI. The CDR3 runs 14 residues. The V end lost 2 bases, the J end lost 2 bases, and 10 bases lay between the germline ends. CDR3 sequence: CASSPSGGAYEQYF. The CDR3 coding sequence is TGTGCCAGCTCACCATCCGGAGGGGCCTACGAGCAGTACTTC. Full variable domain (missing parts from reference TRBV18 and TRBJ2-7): NAGVMQNPRHLVRRRGQEARLRCSPMKGHSHVYWYRQLPEEGLKFMVYLQKENIIDESGMPKERFSAEFPKEGPSILRIQQVVRGDSAAYFCASSPSGGAYEQYFGPGTRLTVT.

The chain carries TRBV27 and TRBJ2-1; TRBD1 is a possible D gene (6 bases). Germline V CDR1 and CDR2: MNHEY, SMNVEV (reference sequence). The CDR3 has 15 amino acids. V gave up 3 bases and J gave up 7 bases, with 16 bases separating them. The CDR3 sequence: CASSFVTPGDNEQFF. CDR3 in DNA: TGTGCCAGCAGTTTTGTTACCCCAGGGGATAATGAGCAGTTCTTC.

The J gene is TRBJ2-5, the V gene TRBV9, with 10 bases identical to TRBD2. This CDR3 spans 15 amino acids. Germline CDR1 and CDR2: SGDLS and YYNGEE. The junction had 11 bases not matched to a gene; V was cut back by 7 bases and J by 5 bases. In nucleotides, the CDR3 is TGTGCCAGCTCCCTTGAGCGGGAGGGTACTGAGACCCAGTACTTC. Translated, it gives CASSLEREGTETQYF.

Written as DNA, the CDR3 is TGTGCCAGTAGTATTGGGGGCAGCCAACTTCTTAATGAAAAACTGTTTTTT. The encoded protein is CASSIGGSQLLNEKLFF. The chain carries TRBV19 and TRBJ1-4, with D possibly matching TRBD1 (6 bases). The V gene's germline CDR1 is LNHDA and CDR2 SQIVND (reference sequence). This CDR3 contains 17 residues. V dropped 3 bases and J dropped 4 bases, with 18 bases sitting between them. Complete variable domain (other parts from reference TRBV19 and TRBJ1-4): DGGITQSPKYLFRKEGQNVTLSCEQNLNHDAMYWYRQDPGQGLRLIYYSQIVNDFQKGDIAEGYSVSREKKESFPLTVTSAQKNPTAFYLCASSIGGSQLLNEKLFFGSGTQLSVL.

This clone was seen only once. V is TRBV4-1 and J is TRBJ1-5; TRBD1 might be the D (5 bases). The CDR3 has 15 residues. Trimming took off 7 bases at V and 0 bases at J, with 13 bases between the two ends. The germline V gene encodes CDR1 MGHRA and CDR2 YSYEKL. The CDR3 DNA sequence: TGCGCCAGCACCTTGGGGCCAGATAGCAATCAGCCCCAGCATTTT. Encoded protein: CASTLGPDSNQPQHF.